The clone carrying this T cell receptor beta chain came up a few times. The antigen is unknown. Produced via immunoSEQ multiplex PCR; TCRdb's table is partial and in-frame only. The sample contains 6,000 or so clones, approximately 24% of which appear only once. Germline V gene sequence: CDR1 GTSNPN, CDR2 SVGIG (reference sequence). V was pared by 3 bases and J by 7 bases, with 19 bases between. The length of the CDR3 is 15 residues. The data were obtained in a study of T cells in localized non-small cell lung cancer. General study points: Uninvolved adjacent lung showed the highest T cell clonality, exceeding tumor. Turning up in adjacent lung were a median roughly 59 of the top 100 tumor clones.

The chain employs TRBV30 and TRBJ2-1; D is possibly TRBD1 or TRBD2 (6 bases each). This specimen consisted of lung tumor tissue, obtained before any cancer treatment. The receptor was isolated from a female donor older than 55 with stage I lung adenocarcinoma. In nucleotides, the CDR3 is TGTGCCTGGAGACAGGGAGGAGGACAATTTAATGAGCAGTTCTTC. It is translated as CAWRQGGGQFNEQFF.